The sequence of this T cell receptor (beta chain) was determined in a study of blood T cell repertoires in COVID-19. Study-wide background: COVID-19 samples from acute and convalescent phases originated in the United States, Italy and Spain. Sample material is recorded as cDNA or gDNA derived from T cells, B-cell-depleted T cells, or PBMCs.

Authors' data handling: Amplified reference gene primers provided the basis for estimating nucleated cell counts. Some clones are missing from TCRdb's copy, which holds only in-frame ones; the method was immunoSEQ multiplex PCR. Clone size and V and J calls were adopted from that table, with D and trimming inferred from the DNA. The sample has approximately 220,000 clones, about nine tenths seen once. The CDR3 contains 20 residues. Sequencing used peripheral blood. This clonotype originated in a man in his forties or fifties with acute or convalescent COVID-19. The rearrangement links TRBV1 to TRBJ2-5; the D segment call TRBD2 is taken from the table without a DNA check. TRBV1 constitutes a pseudogene. CDR3 residues: CTSSQGNTSGRAQGAETQYF. CDR3 coding DNA: TGCACCAGCAGCCAAGGGAATACTAGCGGGAGGGCCCAGGGGGCCGAGACCCAGTACTTC.